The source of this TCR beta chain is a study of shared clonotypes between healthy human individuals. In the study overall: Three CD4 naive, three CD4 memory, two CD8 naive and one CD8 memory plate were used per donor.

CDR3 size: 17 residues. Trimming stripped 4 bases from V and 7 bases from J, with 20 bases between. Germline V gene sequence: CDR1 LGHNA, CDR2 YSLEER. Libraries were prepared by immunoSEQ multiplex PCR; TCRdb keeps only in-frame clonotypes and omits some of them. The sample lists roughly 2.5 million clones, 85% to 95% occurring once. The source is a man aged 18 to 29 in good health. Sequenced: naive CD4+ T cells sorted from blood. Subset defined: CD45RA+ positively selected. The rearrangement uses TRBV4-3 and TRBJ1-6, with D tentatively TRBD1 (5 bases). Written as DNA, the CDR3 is TGCGCCAGCAGCCGGGGGGACCGCCTCGGACCAAATTCACCCCTCCACTTT. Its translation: CASSRGDRLGPNSPLHF.